Shown below are 10 T cell receptor beta chains from a single sample sequenced in a study of response to subunit inactivated influenza vaccine. TCRdb used MiXCR to reprocess the RT-PCR reads, holding one entry per CDR3 protein. The profile covers hundreds of thousands of distinct CDR3 sequences, with roughly 20% appearing a single time and roughly a tenth taken by the ten largest. The specimen was PBMCs from blood, collected more than 4 days after vaccination. The source of these receptors is a man aged 50 or older who received an inactivated influenza vaccine.

This chain uses TRBV9 with TRBJ2-3; 8 bases match TRBD2. CDR1 and CDR2 from the germline V gene are SGDLS and YYNGEE. Trimming at V came to 5 bases and at J to 2 bases, leaving 7 bases not matched to a gene. The CDR3 is made up of 15 amino acids. Here the CDR3 reads CASRVLAGPTDTQYF. The CDR3 nucleotides are TGTGCCAGCAGAGTCCTAGCGGGCCCCACAGATACGCAGTATTTT.

This clonotype was seen at least ten times. V usage is TRBV12-3 or TRBV12-4 and J usage is TRBJ1-2; TRBD1 matches 7 bases. This CDR3 has 13 amino acids. After removal of 8 bases from V and 1 base from J, the junction contained 4 bases not matched to a gene. The CDR3, as DNA: TGTGCCAGCGGGGACAGCTTTAACTATGGCTACACCTTC. This translates into CASGDSFNYGYTF.

In its sample, this clonotype was seen a few times. This chain connects TRBV9 to TRBJ1-2, with D possibly matching TRBD1 (5 bases). The CDR3 is 15 residues long. Germline assignment: CDR1 SGDLS and CDR2 YYNGEE. Trimming cost V 0 bases and J 1 base, with 10 bases left between them. The CDR3, as DNA: TGTGCCAGCAGCGTAGGGGGGACGTATAACTATGGCTACACCTTC. Encoded protein: CASSVGGTYNYGYTF.

This clonotype has only a few counts. The chain links TRBV7-9 to TRBJ2-7; maybe TRBD1 (6 bases). Trimming took off 2 bases at V and 12 bases at J, with 14 bases between the two ends. The CDR3 length is 12 residues. The germline gives CDR1 SEHNR, CDR2 FQNEAQ (reference sequence). The CDR3 DNA reads as TGTGCCAGCAGCTTATTGGGACACGGACTGTACTTC. Translating gives CASSLLGHGLYF.

This clonotype was counted a few times. The genes are TRBV12-3 or TRBV12-4 and TRBJ2-3; D assignment may be TRBD1 or TRBD2 (5 bases each). The CDR3 is 15 residues long. Trimming stripped 3 bases from V and 2 bases from J, with 12 bases between. CDR3 amino acids: CASSLGVGFTDTQYF. The CDR3 nucleotides are TGTGCCAGCAGTTTGGGGGTGGGGTTCACAGATACGCAGTATTTT.

This clonotype appeared a few times. J is TRBJ2-4 and V is TRBV5-1, with D possibly TRBD2 on 7 matching bases. Germline assignment: CDR1 SGHRS and CDR2 YFSETQ. This CDR3 has 13 amino acids. V dropped 4 bases and J dropped 9 bases, with 14 bases sitting between them. The CDR3 DNA is TGCGCCAGCAGCCTCAGGGAGGGGGGCATTCAGTACTTC. It translates to CASSLREGGIQYF.

This chain joins TRBV2 and TRBJ1-5, with 9 bases lining up with TRBD1. V was pared by 6 bases and J by 6 bases, with 3 bases of the junction left unmatched. The CDR3 is made up of 13 amino acids. Per the germline V gene, CDR1 is SNHLY and CDR2 is FYNNEI. CDR3 loop: CASRDRGIQPQHF. The CDR3 coding sequence is TGTGCCAGCAGGGACAGGGGAATTCAGCCCCAGCATTTT.

This rearrangement joins TRBV12-3 or TRBV12-4 to TRBJ2-2; no firm D call. The CDR3 is made up of 14 amino acids. V was clipped by 6 bases and J by 2 bases, with 10 bases between them. The CDR3, as DNA: TGTGCCAGCAGCCATCCGCGCAACACCGGGGAGCTGTTTTTT. Translation: CASSHPRNTGELFF.

J is TRBJ2-3 and V is TRBV6-1; D possibly corresponds to TRBD1 (5 bases). In germline, CDR1 is MNHNS, CDR2 SASEGT. V was pared by 5 bases and J by 3 bases, with 18 bases between. This CDR3 is 16 amino acids long. CDR3 amino acids: CASSKKQAPGTDTQYF. The CDR3 DNA reads TGTGCCAGCAGTAAAAAACAGGCCCCAGGGACAGATACGCAGTATTTT.

This clonotype came up a few times. This chain joins TRBV7-9 and TRBJ2-5; D uncertain. Trimming stripped 5 bases from V and 3 bases from J, with 13 bases between. The CDR3 consists of 14 residues. The germline V gene has CDR1 SEHNR and CDR2 FQNEAQ (reference sequence). CDR3 DNA sequence: TGTGCCAGCAGCGGTTACGCAGGTGAAGAGACCCAGTACTTC. Translated, it gives CASSGYAGEETQYF.